This TCR beta chain was documented in a study of Ad26.COV2.S vaccination and SARS-CoV-2 variants. Across the study: Donor participated within the Ad26.COV2.S arm of the COV1001 trial.

The CDR3 is made up of 16 amino acids. The germline V gene encodes CDR1 SNHLY and CDR2 FYNNEI. J was trimmed by 1 base and V by 10 bases; bases with no gene match: 16. The repertoire was sequenced with immunoSEQ multiplex PCR; TCRdb's copy has only in-frame clones and lacks some. The sample has 300,000 to 350,000 clones, 85% to 90% seen once. About this clone itself: What it recognizes is unknown.

Overall study results and limits: Participants in the vaccine arm had higher spike-specific TCR breadth; placebo recipients had lower. Measurements of TCR breadth and depth may have given underestimates of the total T cell responses.

Treatment meaning: some 20 received Ad26.COV2.S at low or high dose, single or two shots; about 5 received placebo; per-sample allocation not given. Each sample was drawn 63 days after the first injection (of vaccine or placebo). This sample comprised peripheral blood, obtained in a trial of Ad26.COV2.S vaccine versus placebo. The clonotype comes from a person between 18 and 59 years old who received the Ad26.COV2.S COVID-19 vaccine or a placebo. The chain employs TRBV2 and TRBJ2-7; 7 bases match TRBD1. The CDR3 coding sequence is TGTGCCACCCTTCCGTACGAGGGGGCTTCTTCCTACGAGCAGTACTTC. Protein sequence: CATLPYEGASSYEQYF.